A selection of T cell receptor beta chains follows, all from one sample in a study of T cell responses to AZD1222 COVID-19 vaccine. Here immunoSEQ multiplex PCR was the method, and the copy in TCRdb shows in-frame clones only, minus some. The data contain roughly 180,000 clones, roughly 92% of them singletons. Sequences were derived from peripheral blood, sampled 28 days after the second AZD1222 dose. The receptors come from an adult who received the AZD1222 COVID-19 vaccine. Both conserved end residues are part of each CDR3. The order of the fields is clone size, J gene, V gene, D gene, CDR3 protein, CDR3 DNA. A D gene is named only where the DNA matches it firmly. Size tells how often a clone was seen (once, few, many) or the class of an expanded clone, and some rows leave it out.

>NA|TRBJ2-7|TRBV10-3|TRBD2
CAIRESGGSYEQYF
TGTGCCATCAGAGAGAGCGGGGGGTCCTACGAGCAGTACTTC
>NA|TRBJ2-2|TRBV11-2|TRBD2
CASSLDRWGGEVTGELFF
TGTGCCAGCAGCTTAGATAGATGGGGGGGAGAGGTCACCGGGGAGCTGTTTTTT
>NA|TRBJ1-1|TRBV6-5|NA
CASSYSLSDTEAFF
TGTGCCAGCAGTTATTCCCTTTCAGACACTGAAGCTTTCTTT
>NA|TRBJ1-5|TRBV2|NA
CASSEGHGGFSNQPQHF
TGTGCCAGCAGTGAAGGACATGGGGGCTTTAGCAATCAGCCCCAGCATTTT
>NA|TRBJ2-2|TRBV5-1|NA
CASSFGGTGELFF
TGCGCCAGCAGCTTCGGGGGCACCGGGGAGCTGTTTTTT
>once|TRBJ2-6|TRBV6-6|NA
CASSPSMRANSRAGANVLTF
TGTGCCAGCAGCCCGAGCATGAGGGCCAATAGCCGGGCCGGGGCCAACGTCCTGACTTTC
>NA|TRBJ1-5|TRBV12-3/TRBV12-4|NA
CASSLVWQPQHF
TGTGCCAGCAGTTTAGTGTGGCAGCCCCAGCATTTT
>NA|TRBJ1-2|TRBV4-3|NA
CASSQEGMRIGGYTF
TGCGCCAGCAGCCAAGAGGGTATGAGGATCGGTGGCTACACCTTC
>NA|TRBJ2-2|TRBV7-3|TRBD1
CASSPTGGIGHGELFF
TGTGCCAGCAGTCCAACAGGGGGCATAGGGCACGGGGAGCTGTTTTTT
>NA|TRBJ1-6|TRBV7-9|NA
CASSSDGSSYNSPLHF
TGTGCCAGCAGCTCGGACGGTAGCTCCTATAATTCACCCCTCCACTTT
>NA|TRBJ2-1|TRBV6-4|TRBD2
CASSDRSSGGNEQFF
TGTGCCAGCAGCGACCGTAGTAGCGGGGGGAATGAGCAGTTCTTC
>NA|TRBJ1-1|TRBV9|NA
CASSGGGTTTEAFF
TGTGCCAGCAGCGGTGGGGGAACGACCACTGAAGCTTTCTTT
>once|TRBJ2-1|TRBV6-2/TRBV6-3|TRBD2
CASSPPDERLAGWEGQFF
TGTGCCAGCAGCCCTCCAGACGAAAGACTAGCGGGTTGGGAGGGGCAGTTCTTC
>once|TRBJ2-2|TRBV5-1|TRBD2
CASSLVPLLAGVAGELFF
TGCGCCAGCAGCTTGGTACCTTTACTAGCGGGAGTTGCCGGGGAGCTGTTTTTT
>NA|TRBJ1-1|TRBV9|TRBD1
CASSKGQGDDTEAFF
TGTGCCAGCAGCAAGGGACAGGGGGACGACACTGAAGCTTTCTTT
>NA|TRBJ2-1|TRBV5-4|NA
CASSKLAGGISYNEQFF
TGTGCCAGCAGCAAACTAGCTGGCGGGATCTCCTACAATGAGCAGTTCTTC
>NA|TRBJ1-2|TRBV14|NA
CASSQDFGGVYGYTF
TGTGCCAGCAGCCAAGATTTTGGGGGGGTCTATGGCTACACCTTC
>once|TRBJ2-1|TRBV21-1|NA
CASSGLAGGSYNEQFF
TGTGCCAGCAGCGGATTAGCGGGAGGGTCCTACAATGAGCAGTTCTTC
>NA|TRBJ2-7|TRBV6-6|NA
CASSYPPQGGEQYF
TGTGCCAGCAGTTACCCCCCTCAGGGAGGCGAGCAGTACTTC
>NA|TRBJ2-7|TRBV11-2|NA
CASSDSYEQYF
TGTGCCAGCAGTGACAGCTACGAGCAGTACTTC
>NA|TRBJ2-2|TRBV7-9|NA
CASSFSWDDDGNTGELFF
TGTGCCAGCAGCTTCTCTTGGGATGACGACGGTAACACCGGGGAGCTGTTTTTT
>NA|TRBJ2-3|TRBV28|NA
CASSLFIEDTQYF
TGTGCCAGCAGTTTATTCATAGAAGATACGCAGTATTTT
>NA|TRBJ1-1|TRBV12-3/TRBV12-4|TRBD1
CASSPDRASEAFF
TGTGCCAGCAGTCCCGACAGGGCCTCAGAAGCTTTCTTT
>NA|TRBJ1-6|TRBV9|TRBD1
CASSGGQGAPNSALHF
TGTGCCAGCAGCGGCGGACAGGGGGCCCCTAATTCGGCCCTCCACTTT
>NA|TRBJ1-6|TRBV27|NA
CASSPKTGNSPLHF
TGTGCCAGCAGTCCAAAGACGGGGAATTCACCCCTCCACTTT
>once|TRBJ1-2|TRBV28|NA
CASSDRTSIYGYTF
TGTGCCAGCAGTGACAGGACCTCGATTTATGGCTACACCTTC
>once|TRBJ2-1|TRBV3-1/TRBV3-2|NA
CASSQDNGAYNEQFF
TGTGCCAGCAGCCAAGATAATGGCGCCTACAATGAGCAGTTCTTC
>NA|TRBJ2-7|TRBV3-1/TRBV3-2|TRBD2
CASSVSSGGGAYEQYF
TGTGCCAGCAGCGTTTCTAGCGGGGGGGGTGCCTACGAGCAGTACTTC
>NA|TRBJ1-6|TRBV14|NA
CASSQVSGWYSPLHF
TGTGCCAGCAGCCAAGTATCGGGGTGGTATTCACCCCTCCACTTT
>NA|TRBJ2-6|TRBV5-1|NA
CASSLSDSGANVLTF
TGCGCCAGCAGCTTGTCCGACTCTGGGGCCAACGTCCTGACTTTC
>NA|TRBJ1-5|TRBV28|NA
CASSLGGINQPQHF
TGTGCCAGCAGTTTAGGGGGGATTAATCAGCCCCAGCATTTT
>NA|TRBJ2-5|TRBV20-1|NA
CSASEGETQYF
TGCAGTGCTTCAGAGGGCGAGACCCAGTACTTC
>NA|TRBJ1-1|TRBV10-3|TRBD1
CATRQGSETEAFF
TGTGCCACCCGACAGGGCTCCGAAACTGAAGCTTTCTTT
>NA|TRBJ2-3|TRBV6-6|NA
CASSYMPQADTQYF
TGTGCCAGCAGTTACATGCCCCAGGCAGATACGCAGTATTTT
>NA|TRBJ2-2|TRBV28|TRBD2
CASSFLAGANTGELFF
TGTGCCAGCAGTTTTCTAGCGGGGGCGAACACCGGGGAGCTGTTTTTT
>NA|TRBJ1-1|TRBV9|TRBD1
CASSARQGGETFF
TGTGCCAGCAGCGCCAGACAGGGTGGGGAAACTTTCTTT
>NA|TRBJ2-1|TRBV9|TRBD2
CASSLSGSRGNEQFF
TGTGCCAGCAGCCTTAGCGGGTCGCGGGGCAATGAGCAGTTCTTC
>once|TRBJ2-2|TRBV2|NA
CASSARKTGELFF
TGTGCCAGCAGTGCGCGGAAAACCGGGGAGCTGTTTTTT
>NA|TRBJ2-7|TRBV5-4|NA
CASSLISYEQYF
TGTGCCAGCAGCTTGATCTCTTACGAGCAGTACTTC
>once|TRBJ2-6|TRBV14|NA
CASSHQAGTYSGANVLTF
TGTGCCAGCAGCCACCAGGCTGGGACCTACTCTGGGGCCAACGTCCTGACTTTC
>NA|TRBJ2-7|TRBV6-5|TRBD1
CASSYPGQGAEQYF
TGTGCCAGCAGTTACCCGGGACAGGGAGCCGAGCAGTACTTC
>NA|TRBJ2-7|TRBV12-2|NA
CASRLGMRFYEQYF
TGTGCAAGTCGCTTAGGTATGAGGTTCTACGAGCAGTACTTC
>NA|TRBJ1-3|TRBV5-1|NA
CASRTGSGNTIYF
TGCGCCAGCAGAACAGGGTCTGGAAACACCATATATTTT
>once|TRBJ2-3|TRBV2|TRBD1
CASSAGTGSADTQYF
TGTGCCAGCAGTGCCGGGACAGGGTCAGCAGATACGCAGTATTTT
>NA|TRBJ1-1|TRBV2|NA
CASSELLGDTEAFF
TGTGCCAGCAGTGAACTCCTCGGAGATACTGAAGCTTTCTTT
>NA|TRBJ2-7|TRBV7-9|NA
CASSLAYGTTSEQYF
TGTGCCAGCAGCTTAGCCTATGGGACCACTAGTGAGCAGTACTTC
>NA|TRBJ2-1|TRBV9|NA
CASSVADNEQFF
TGTGCCAGCAGCGTAGCGGACAATGAGCAGTTCTTC
>NA|TRBJ1-1|TRBV9|TRBD1
CASSATGESDTEAFF
TGTGCCAGCAGCGCAACAGGGGAGTCGGACACTGAAGCTTTCTTT
>NA|TRBJ1-6|TRBV4-3|NA
CASSQALRFRNSPLHF
TGCGCCAGCAGCCAAGCCTTAAGATTCAGGAATTCACCCCTCCACTTT
>many|TRBJ1-6|TRBV4-1|NA
CASSQEGSRNSPLHF
TGCGCCAGCAGCCAGGAAGGCAGCCGGAATTCACCCCTCCACTTT
>NA|TRBJ1-3|TRBV12-5|NA
CASGLGPSSGNTIYF
TGTGCTAGTGGTTTGGGACCGTCCTCTGGAAACACCATATATTTT
>NA|TRBJ2-3|TRBV23-1|TRBD2
CASSQPKLGGGIRGADTQYF
TGCGCCAGCAGTCAACCCAAACTTGGGGGGGGAATTCGAGGTGCAGATACGCAGTATTTT
>NA|TRBJ1-6|TRBV24-1|NA
CATSDGVDSPLHF
TGTGCCACTAGTGATGGGGTAGATTCACCCCTCCACTTT
>NA|TRBJ2-1|TRBV24-1|NA
CATSDLGQGSYNEQFF
TGTGCCACCAGTGATTTAGGGCAGGGTTCCTACAATGAGCAGTTCTTC
>NA|TRBJ2-1|TRBV11-2|TRBD1
CASSRDRVYNEQFF
TGTGCCAGCAGCCGGGACAGGGTATACAATGAGCAGTTCTTC
>NA|TRBJ2-6|TRBV2|NA
CASSQQETPGANVLTF
TGTGCCAGCAGCCAACAGGAGACCCCTGGGGCCAACGTCCTGACTTTC
>once|TRBJ2-1|TRBV27|NA
CASSLAEGVYNEQFF
TGTGCCAGCAGTTTGGCTGAGGGGGTCTACAATGAGCAGTTCTTC